The rows below give T cell receptor beta chains drawn from one sample of a study of blood T cell repertoires in COVID-19. The assay was immunoSEQ multiplex PCR, and TCRdb's table has in-frame clones only and misses some. The table includes 130,000 to 150,000 clones, 80% detected once. The source material was peripheral blood. The source of these receptors is a man in his 70s who had recovered from COVID-19. The CDR3 runs from the conserved cysteine through the conserved F or W. The D gene is left open where the match is weak. Expanded clones are given a class, and other clones once, few, many or no size at all.

D gene: -; V gene: TRBV27; J gene: TRBJ2-3; clone size: -; CDR3 protein: CASSLWREDTQYF; CDR3 DNA: TGTGCCAGCAGTTTATGGCGGGAAGATACGCAGTATTTT
D gene: -; V gene: TRBV11-3; J gene: TRBJ2-3; clone size: -; CDR3 protein: CASTLRSGCDTDTQYF; CDR3 DNA: TGTGCCAGCACGTTAAGGTCAGGGTGTGACACAGATACGCAGTATTTT
D gene: -; V gene: TRBV12-3/TRBV12-4; J gene: TRBJ2-7; clone size: -; CDR3 protein: CASSFLPSHEQYF; CDR3 DNA: TGTGCCAGCAGTTTCCTCCCGAGCCACGAGCAGTACTTC
D gene: -; V gene: TRBV19; J gene: TRBJ2-5; clone size: few; CDR3 protein: CASSGGAGRETQYF; CDR3 DNA: TGTGCCAGTAGTGGGGGGGCCGGACGAGAGACCCAGTACTTC
D gene: -; V gene: TRBV19; J gene: TRBJ2-1; clone size: once; CDR3 protein: CASRPRLGNIYNEQFF; CDR3 DNA: TGTGCCAGTAGGCCTCGGCTAGGCAACATCTACAATGAGCAGTTCTTC
D gene: -; V gene: TRBV5-1; J gene: TRBJ1-1; clone size: -; CDR3 protein: CASSIQENTEAFF; CDR3 DNA: TGCGCCAGCAGCATACAAGAGAACACTGAAGCTTTCTTT
D gene: TRBD2; V gene: TRBV6-5; J gene: TRBJ2-7; clone size: -; CDR3 protein: CASSYTGLAGAYEQYF; CDR3 DNA: TGTGCCAGCAGTTACACCGGACTAGCGGGAGCCTACGAGCAGTACTTC
D gene: TRBD2; V gene: TRBV7-9; J gene: TRBJ2-2; clone size: -; CDR3 protein: CASSPLLGTINTGELFF; CDR3 DNA: TGTGCCAGCAGCCCACTTCTCGGGACTATTAACACCGGGGAGCTGTTTTTT
D gene: TRBD2; V gene: TRBV5-4; J gene: TRBJ2-7; clone size: -; CDR3 protein: CASSSIAGGSSYEQYF; CDR3 DNA: TGTGCCAGCAGCTCCATAGCGGGGGGAAGCTCCTACGAGCAGTACTTC
D gene: -; V gene: TRBV19; J gene: TRBJ2-2; clone size: -; CDR3 protein: CASSPIGTGELFF; CDR3 DNA: TGTGCCAGTAGTCCCATCGGTACCGGGGAGCTGTTTTTT
D gene: -; V gene: TRBV10-2; J gene: TRBJ2-7; clone size: -; CDR3 protein: CASSTGNSYEQYF; CDR3 DNA: TGCGCCAGCAGCACAGGAAACTCCTACGAGCAGTACTTC
D gene: TRBD2; V gene: TRBV4-1; J gene: TRBJ2-5; clone size: few; CDR3 protein: CASSPWLALAVQETQYF; CDR3 DNA: TGCGCCAGCAGCCCATGGCTCGCCCTAGCGGTCCAAGAGACCCAGTACTTC
D gene: TRBD2; V gene: TRBV7-2; J gene: TRBJ2-1; clone size: few; CDR3 protein: CASSLSSGTNEQFF; CDR3 DNA: TGTGCCAGCAGCTTGAGTAGCGGGACTAATGAGCAGTTCTTC
D gene: TRBD1; V gene: TRBV9; J gene: TRBJ2-1; clone size: -; CDR3 protein: CASSRDRGYNEQFF; CDR3 DNA: TGTGCCAGCAGCCGGGACAGGGGCTACAATGAGCAGTTCTTC
D gene: -; V gene: TRBV29-1; J gene: TRBJ1-2; clone size: -; CDR3 protein: CSVPRTNYGYTF; CDR3 DNA: TGCAGCGTTCCCAGGACTAACTATGGCTACACCTTC
D gene: TRBD1; V gene: TRBV10-3; J gene: TRBJ1-5; clone size: -; CDR3 protein: CAARSGTGENQPQHF; CDR3 DNA: TGTGCCGCTCGATCCGGGACAGGGGAAAATCAGCCCCAGCATTTT
D gene: -; V gene: TRBV6-2/TRBV6-3; J gene: TRBJ1-3; clone size: few; CDR3 protein: CASSYSTTRLRASGNTIYF; CDR3 DNA: TGTGCCAGCAGTTACTCTACTACTCGGTTGAGGGCCTCTGGAAACACCATATATTTT
D gene: -; V gene: TRBV6-5; J gene: TRBJ2-2; clone size: -; CDR3 protein: CASSYSGANTGELFF; CDR3 DNA: TGTGCCAGCAGTTACTCAGGAGCGAACACCGGGGAGCTGTTTTTT
D gene: TRBD1; V gene: TRBV28; J gene: TRBJ2-2; clone size: -; CDR3 protein: CASSLLQGIGELFF; CDR3 DNA: TGTGCCAGCAGCCTACTACAGGGGATCGGGGAGCTGTTTTTT
D gene: -; V gene: TRBV9; J gene: TRBJ1-2; clone size: -; CDR3 protein: CASSLRGYGYTF; CDR3 DNA: TGTGCCAGCAGCCTCAGGGGCTATGGCTACACCTTC
D gene: TRBD1; V gene: TRBV10-3; J gene: TRBJ2-7; clone size: once; CDR3 protein: CAIRPGQDKGEQYF; CDR3 DNA: TGTGCCATCAGGCCGGGACAGGACAAGGGCGAGCAGTACTTC
D gene: TRBD1; V gene: TRBV4-1; J gene: TRBJ1-5; clone size: -; CDR3 protein: CASSQAGGGQPQHF; CDR3 DNA: TGCGCCAGCAGCCAGGCAGGGGGTGGACAGCCCCAGCATTTT
D gene: -; V gene: TRBV6-5; J gene: TRBJ1-5; clone size: -; CDR3 protein: CASKGGMVYNQPQHF; CDR3 DNA: TGTGCCAGCAAGGGGGGGATGGTATACAATCAGCCCCAGCATTTT
D gene: -; V gene: TRBV7-2; J gene: TRBJ2-1; clone size: -; CDR3 protein: CASSLEGEGARNEQFF; CDR3 DNA: TGTGCCAGCAGCTTAGAGGGTGAAGGGGCGAGGAATGAGCAGTTCTTC
D gene: -; V gene: TRBV7-9; J gene: TRBJ1-1; clone size: few; CDR3 protein: CASSLRGFTEAFF; CDR3 DNA: TGTGCCAGCAGCCTAAGGGGGTTCACTGAAGCTTTCTTT
D gene: -; V gene: TRBV7-9; J gene: TRBJ1-4; clone size: -; CDR3 protein: CASSLLLQGNEKLFF; CDR3 DNA: TGTGCCAGCAGCTTGCTGCTTCAGGGGAATGAAAAACTGTTTTTT
D gene: TRBD2; V gene: TRBV10-1; J gene: TRBJ2-7; clone size: -; CDR3 protein: CASSAGGTYEQYF; CDR3 DNA: TGCGCCAGCAGTGCCGGGGGGACCTACGAGCAGTACTTC
D gene: TRBD1; V gene: TRBV18; J gene: TRBJ2-7; clone size: once; CDR3 protein: CASSYGGQGLYEQYF; CDR3 DNA: TGTGCCAGCTCTTACGGGGGACAGGGGCTGTACGAGCAGTACTTC
D gene: TRBD1; V gene: TRBV6-5; J gene: TRBJ2-7; clone size: -; CDR3 protein: CASTPGQVTYEQYF; CDR3 DNA: TGTGCCAGCACACCGGGACAGGTGACCTACGAGCAGTACTTC
D gene: TRBD2; V gene: TRBV29-1; J gene: TRBJ2-1; clone size: once; CDR3 protein: CSGLTSGSYNEQFF; CDR3 DNA: TGCAGCGGCCTCACTAGCGGGAGTTACAATGAGCAGTTCTTC
D gene: TRBD2; V gene: TRBV24-1; J gene: TRBJ2-1; clone size: many; CDR3 protein: CATSDHTGTSGRFGEQFF; CDR3 DNA: TGTGCCACCAGTGACCACACCGGGACTAGCGGGAGGTTCGGTGAGCAGTTCTTC
D gene: TRBD2; V gene: TRBV4-1; J gene: TRBJ2-7; clone size: -; CDR3 protein: CASSPTSGNPYEQYF; CDR3 DNA: TGCGCCAGCAGCCCAACTAGCGGGAACCCCTACGAGCAGTACTTC
D gene: TRBD1; V gene: TRBV3-1/TRBV3-2; J gene: TRBJ1-1; clone size: -; CDR3 protein: CASSQVTGGGTEAFF; CDR3 DNA: TGTGCCAGCAGCCAAGTGACAGGGGGAGGGACTGAAGCTTTCTTT
D gene: -; V gene: TRBV5-6; J gene: TRBJ1-1; clone size: few; CDR3 protein: CASSLVDRIFEAFF; CDR3 DNA: TGTGCCAGCAGCTTGGTCGACAGGATTTTTGAAGCTTTCTTT
D gene: TRBD1; V gene: TRBV19; J gene: TRBJ2-2; clone size: -; CDR3 protein: CASSTTGVPGELFF; CDR3 DNA: TGTGCCAGTAGTACTACAGGGGTCCCCGGGGAGCTGTTTTTT
D gene: TRBD1; V gene: TRBV29-1; J gene: TRBJ1-2; clone size: -; CDR3 protein: CSVDGQGAEGYTF; CDR3 DNA: TGCAGCGTTGACGGGCAGGGGGCAGAAGGCTACACCTTC
D gene: TRBD2; V gene: TRBV9; J gene: TRBJ2-1; clone size: -; CDR3 protein: CASSDSGGSYNEQFF; CDR3 DNA: TGTGCCAGCTCGGATAGCGGGGGCTCCTACAATGAGCAGTTCTTC
D gene: -; V gene: TRBV7-6; J gene: TRBJ2-6; clone size: -; CDR3 protein: CASSLEAGANVLTF; CDR3 DNA: TGTGCCAGCAGCTTGGAGGCTGGGGCCAACGTCCTGACTTTC
D gene: -; V gene: TRBV19; J gene: TRBJ1-2; clone size: -; CDR3 protein: CASAPDSANYGYTF; CDR3 DNA: TGTGCCAGTGCGCCCGACAGCGCTAACTATGGCTACACCTTC
D gene: TRBD1; V gene: TRBV9; J gene: TRBJ2-1; clone size: -; CDR3 protein: CASSPTGNTYNEQFF; CDR3 DNA: TGTGCCAGCAGCCCGACAGGGAACACCTACAATGAGCAGTTCTTC
D gene: -; V gene: TRBV7-6; J gene: TRBJ2-6; clone size: -; CDR3 protein: CASSSSGANVLTF; CDR3 DNA: TGTGCCAGCAGCTCGTCTGGGGCCAACGTCCTGACTTTC
D gene: -; V gene: TRBV6-4; J gene: TRBJ2-6; clone size: -; CDR3 protein: CASSESISFSGANVLTF; CDR3 DNA: TGTGCCAGCAGTGAATCGATCAGTTTCTCTGGGGCCAACGTCCTGACTTTC
D gene: -; V gene: TRBV30; J gene: TRBJ2-5; clone size: -; CDR3 protein: CAWSGLDQETQYF; CDR3 DNA: TGTGCCTGGAGTGGACTAGACCAAGAGACCCAGTACTTC
D gene: -; V gene: TRBV14; J gene: TRBJ2-2; clone size: many; CDR3 protein: CASSQYGNTGELFF; CDR3 DNA: TGTGCCAGCAGCCAATACGGGAACACCGGGGAGCTGTTTTTT
D gene: -; V gene: TRBV7-2; J gene: TRBJ2-3; clone size: few; CDR3 protein: CASSPSPAAGDTQYF; CDR3 DNA: TGTGCCAGCAGCCCCTCTCCGGCGGCCGGAGATACGCAGTATTTT
D gene: TRBD1; V gene: TRBV14; J gene: TRBJ2-1; clone size: -; CDR3 protein: CASSQVIRQGPYGSYNEQFF; CDR3 DNA: TGTGCCAGCAGCCAAGTCATAAGACAGGGCCCCTATGGATCCTACAATGAGCAGTTCTTC
D gene: -; V gene: TRBV7-9; J gene: TRBJ1-1; clone size: -; CDR3 protein: CASSLEGGRNTEAFF; CDR3 DNA: TGTGCCAGCAGCTTAGAGGGGGGGCGAAACACTGAAGCTTTCTTT
D gene: -; V gene: TRBV9; J gene: TRBJ1-1; clone size: -; CDR3 protein: CASSVLTGGTEAFF; CDR3 DNA: TGTGCCAGCAGCGTATTGACCGGGGGCACTGAAGCTTTCTTT
D gene: TRBD1; V gene: TRBV2; J gene: TRBJ1-1; clone size: -; CDR3 protein: CASIRDTGGSTEAFF; CDR3 DNA: TGTGCCAGCATAAGGGATACAGGGGGCTCCACTGAAGCTTTCTTT
D gene: -; V gene: TRBV25-1; J gene: TRBJ2-3; clone size: -; CDR3 protein: CASSDHGGTDTQYF; CDR3 DNA: TGTGCCAGCAGTGACCACGGAGGCACAGATACGCAGTATTTT
D gene: TRBD2; V gene: TRBV27; J gene: TRBJ2-7; clone size: -; CDR3 protein: CASSLGGTSGYEQYF; CDR3 DNA: TGTGCCAGCAGTTTAGGCGGGACTAGCGGTTACGAGCAGTACTTC
D gene: -; V gene: TRBV10-2; J gene: TRBJ2-7; clone size: -; CDR3 protein: CASSDRGTYEQYF; CDR3 DNA: TGCGCCAGCAGTGACAGGGGCACCTACGAGCAGTACTTC
D gene: TRBD2; V gene: TRBV19; J gene: TRBJ2-1; clone size: few; CDR3 protein: CASSMLALAAYNEQFF; CDR3 DNA: TGTGCCAGTAGTATGTTGGCACTAGCGGCCTACAATGAGCAGTTCTTC
D gene: TRBD1; V gene: TRBV10-3; J gene: TRBJ2-2; clone size: -; CDR3 protein: CATRSGQGNTGELFF; CDR3 DNA: TGTGCCACCCGTTCCGGACAGGGAAACACCGGGGAGCTGTTTTTT
D gene: TRBD1; V gene: TRBV5-4; J gene: TRBJ1-4; clone size: once; CDR3 protein: CASSAGQAEGKLFF; CDR3 DNA: TGTGCCAGCAGCGCGGGACAGGCAGAGGGGAAACTGTTTTTT
D gene: -; V gene: TRBV6-5; J gene: TRBJ1-1; clone size: -; CDR3 protein: CASSYSSMNTEAFF; CDR3 DNA: TGTGCCAGCAGTTACTCATCCATGAACACTGAAGCTTTCTTT